These T cell receptor beta chains were read from a single sample in a study of blood T cell repertoires in COVID-19. The repertoire was sequenced with immunoSEQ multiplex PCR; TCRdb's copy has only in-frame clones and lacks some. This sample has over 150,000 clones; about 95% occur once, and the top ten carry approximately 0.69%. Sequencing used peripheral blood. The receptors were gathered from a man younger than 45 with COVID-19, enrolled during active disease. Both conserved end residues are trimmed from each CDR3. Expanded clones are given a class, and other clones once, few, many or no size at all.

CDR3 length: 14
V gene: TRBV12-5
clone size: NA
J gene: TRBJ1-5
CDR3 protein: ASGLRGGKTNQPQH

CDR3 length: 13
V gene: TRBV6-1
clone size: NA
J gene: TRBJ1-4
CDR3 protein: ASSDGLVANEKLF

CDR3 length: 19
V gene: TRBV6-2/TRBV6-3
clone size: NA
J gene: TRBJ2-2
CDR3 protein: ASSPTPRTGGQIANTGELF

CDR3 length: 13
V gene: TRBV19
clone size: once
J gene: TRBJ1-3
CDR3 protein: ASSSGGTSGNTIY

CDR3 length: 13
V gene: TRBV2
clone size: NA
J gene: TRBJ2-1
CDR3 protein: ASSVERGGPHEQF

CDR3 length: 11
V gene: TRBV12-3/TRBV12-4
clone size: NA
J gene: TRBJ1-4
CDR3 protein: ASSDRGLEKLF

CDR3 length: 16
V gene: TRBV7-2
clone size: NA
J gene: TRBJ1-5
CDR3 protein: ASSLVPTSPGGHQPQH

CDR3 length: 15
V gene: TRBV4-1
clone size: NA
J gene: TRBJ2-7
CDR3 protein: ASSKGLAGGRPYEQY

CDR3 length: 10
V gene: TRBV6-1
clone size: NA
J gene: TRBJ2-7
CDR3 protein: ASSEDLAEQY

CDR3 length: 12
V gene: TRBV7-9
clone size: NA
J gene: TRBJ1-1
CDR3 protein: ASSRQGINTEAF

CDR3 length: 13
V gene: TRBV5-6
clone size: NA
J gene: TRBJ2-5
CDR3 protein: ASSYRAPIQETQY

CDR3 length: 11
V gene: TRBV3-1/TRBV3-2
clone size: NA
J gene: TRBJ2-3
CDR3 protein: ASSHDYEDTQY

CDR3 length: 9
V gene: TRBV12-3/TRBV12-4
clone size: once
J gene: TRBJ2-2
CDR3 protein: ASSFSGELF

CDR3 length: 14
V gene: TRBV11-2
clone size: NA
J gene: TRBJ1-1
CDR3 protein: ASSSGQGGTNTEAF

CDR3 length: 12
V gene: TRBV7-9
clone size: NA
J gene: TRBJ1-5
CDR3 protein: ASSLGASNQPQH

CDR3 length: 12
V gene: TRBV2
clone size: NA
J gene: TRBJ2-7
CDR3 protein: ASNRMGLHGEQY

CDR3 length: 10
V gene: TRBV6-5
clone size: NA
J gene: TRBJ1-2
CDR3 protein: ASERGVWGYT

CDR3 length: 11
V gene: TRBV6-2/TRBV6-3
clone size: NA
J gene: TRBJ1-1
CDR3 protein: ASSWTGRTEAF

CDR3 length: 14
V gene: TRBV7-9
clone size: NA
J gene: TRBJ1-1
CDR3 protein: ASSLPGQGQNTEAF